One sample yielded the 21 T cell receptor beta chains listed below, sequenced in a study of T cell clonality in common variable immunodeficiency. Assay: immunoSEQ multiplex PCR; the TCRdb copy retains only in-frame clones and omits some. The sample includes roughly 28,000 clones, none of them occurring once. Sequences were obtained from peripheral blood mononuclear cells. The source is a person aged 18 to 75 in good health.

This clone was detected ten times or more. The read gets to within 3 residues of the CDR3 end, and the germline J gene fills in the rest. J is TRBJ2-3 and V is TRBV7-2; unclear D gene. CDR1 and CDR2 from the germline V gene are SGHTA and FQGNSA. The CDR3 runs to 14 residues. V gave up 3 bases and J gave up 0 bases, with 7 bases separating them. CDR3 in amino acids: CASSFTISTDTQYF. CDR3 DNA (partial): TGTGCCAGCAGCTTCACTATTAGCACAGATACG. The full variable domain, completed using reference TRBV7-2 and TRBJ2-3, is GAGVSQSPSNKVTEKGKDVELRCDPISGHTALYWYRQSLGQGLEFLIYFQGNSAPDKSGLPSDRFSAERTGGSVSTLTIQRTQQEDSAVYLCASSFTISTDTQYFGPGTRLTVL.

This clone came up many times. The sequence runs out 3 residues before the end of the CDR3; the remainder is reconstructed from the germline J gene. This rearrangement joins TRBV30 to TRBJ1-5, with D possibly matching TRBD1 (5 bases). From germline, CDR1 is GTSNPN and CDR2 SVGIG (reference sequence). The CDR3 is made up of 18 amino acids. The V gene lost 0 bases and the J gene lost 4 bases, with 22 bases spanning the gap. The CDR3 sequence: CAWSVTRLGTGSNQPQHF. The sequenced part of the CDR3 DNA is TGTGCCTGGAGTGTAACACGCTTAGGTACAGGTAGTAATCAGCCC.

This clone occurred many times. The read ends 3 residues early relative to the CDR3; the germline J gene fills the gap. The chain is built from TRBV28 and TRBJ2-5; D uncertain. The V end lost 2 bases, the J end lost 3 bases, and 13 bases lay between the germline ends. This CDR3 has 15 amino acids. The germline gives CDR1 MDHEN, CDR2 SYDVKM. CDR3 DNA (partial): TGTGCCAGCAGTTTACACCCAGTACAGAAAGAGACC. Its protein is CASSLHPVQKET. The complete CDR3 reads CASSLHPVQKETQYF.

This clone was counted at least ten times. The CDR3 end lies 3 residues beyond the end of the read and is filled in from the germline J gene. The chain combines TRBV4-2 with TRBJ2-5; D may be TRBD1 (6 bases). The germline V gene has CDR1 LGHNA and CDR2 YNFKEQ. The length of the CDR3 is 14 residues. V was cut by 4 bases and J by 4 bases, with 13 bases left in between. The chain's CDR3 is CASSPNRVGETQYF. The sequenced CDR3 bases are TGTGCCAGCAGCCCCAACAGGGTGGGAGAGACC.

This clone was counted many times. Read coverage stops 3 residues before the CDR3 terminus; the germline J gene supplies the remainder. This rearrangement joins TRBV20-1 to TRBJ2-2; 7 bases agree with TRBD1. The V gene's germline CDR1 is DFQATT and CDR2 SNEGSKA (reference sequence). CDR3 length equals 15 residues. V shed 6 bases, J shed 4 bases, and the junction held 11 bases outside the gene matches. Partial CDR3 DNA: TGCAGTGCCGACGTGAGACAGGGCAGCACCGGGGAG. Protein sequence: CSADVRQGSTGE. The CDR3 in its entirety is CSADVRQGSTGELFF.

About this clone: The read terminates 3 residues before the CDR3 end, so the remaining end is supplied by the germline J gene. The V call is TRBV11-2, the J call TRBJ1-5; TRBD1 might be the D (5 bases). The CDR3 is 15 amino acids. From germline, CDR1 is SGHAT and CDR2 FQNNGV. Trimming stripped 4 bases from V and 5 bases from J, with 15 bases between. The CDR3 reads CASSWRVGGDQPQHF. The CDR3 DNA, read in part, is TGTGCCAGCAGCTGGAGGGTGGGGGGTGATCAGCCC. Full variable domain (rest looked up from reference TRBV11-2 and TRBJ1-5): EAGVAQSPRYKIIEKRQSVAFWCNPISGHATLYWYQQILGQGPKLLIQFQNNGVVDDSQLPKDRFSAERLKGVDSTLKIQPAKLEDSAVYLCASSWRVGGDQPQHFGDGTRLSIL.

Notes on this clone: Coverage ceases 3 residues before the CDR3 finishes, and the germline J gene fills in the end. The rearrangement links TRBV20-1 to TRBJ2-1, with 10 bases matching TRBD2. Germline V gene sequence: CDR1 DFQATT, CDR2 SNEGSKA (reference sequence). Germline trimming cut 3 bases from V and 0 bases from J; bases unmatched to any gene: 5. There are 16 residues in the CDR3. The CDR3 loop is CSASASGGYSYNEQFF. The sequenced part of the CDR3 DNA is TGCAGTGCTAGTGCTAGCGGGGGTTACTCCTACAATGAG.

The table lists this clone with many counts. The sequence runs out 3 residues before the end of the CDR3; the remainder is reconstructed from the germline J gene. The chain has TRBV19 and TRBJ1-5; 8 bases match TRBD1. Germline V lookup: CDR1 LNHDA, CDR2 SQIVND (reference sequence). The CDR3 sequence is 15 residues long. The V gene end was trimmed by 10 bases and the J gene end by 0 bases; junction bases not matched to a gene: 8. The CDR3 DNA, read in part, is TGTGCCACCGCAGGGGGCGCAGGTAGCAATCAGCCC. It translates to CATAGGAGSNQP. In full, the CDR3 reads CATAGGAGSNQPQHF.

The table lists this clone with many counts. The CDR3 end lies 3 residues beyond the end of the read and is filled in from the germline J gene. This chain connects TRBV7-9 to TRBJ1-4, with TRBD1 matching 9 bases. CDR3 size: 15 residues. In germline, CDR1 is SEHNR, CDR2 FQNEAQ (reference sequence). The junction had 11 bases not matched to a gene; V was cut back by 8 bases and J by 7 bases. The sequenced part of the CDR3 DNA is TGTGCCAGCGGACGCTGGGACAGGGCGGGTGAAAAA. This codes for CASGRWDRAGEK. The whole CDR3 protein is CASGRWDRAGEKLFF.

This clone was counted ten times or more. The DNA ends 3 residues before the CDR3 does, and the rest of the CDR3 is filled in from the germline J gene. The chain employs TRBV20-1 and TRBJ1-4; TRBD1 agrees at 9 bases. The J segment lost 6 bases and the V segment lost 6 bases, leaving 17 bases of the junction unmatched. Germline CDR1 and CDR2: DFQATT and SNEGSKA (reference sequence). The CDR3 is 17 amino acids. CDR3 sequence: CSANYRDRVLEDEKLFF. The part of the CDR3 DNA that was read is TGCAGTGCCAATTACCGGGACAGGGTTCTTGAGGATGAAAAA.

This clone was counted at least ten times. From the germline J gene comes the end of the CDR3, since the read stops 3 residues before it. The V call is TRBV7-3, the J call TRBJ2-2, with TRBD1 matching over 11 bases. CDR3 length: 15 residues. Germline values: CDR1 SGHTA, CDR2 FQGTGA. V was pared by 5 bases and J by 4 bases, with 3 bases of the junction left unmatched. CDR3 DNA, as far as it was read: TGTGCCAGCAGCCCCGGACAGGGGGCCACCGGGGAG. It encodes CASSPGQGATGE. The entire CDR3 is CASSPGQGATGELFF.

At least ten counts were recorded for this clone. The CDR3 goes on 3 residues after the read ends, and that part is filled in from the germline J gene. This chain uses TRBV29-1 with TRBJ1-2, with D unclear. This CDR3 is 12 amino acids long. Deletions cut 6 bases from V and 6 bases from J, with 14 bases between. Germline V lookup: CDR1 SQVTM, CDR2 ANQGSEA. The CDR3 bases that were read are TGCAGCGTCGATCTCAGGAGGGATGGC. Its protein is CSVDLRRDG. The full CDR3 protein reads CSVDLRRDGYTF.

In its sample, this clone was seen many times. The read comes to an end 3 residues before the CDR3 does, leaving the germline J gene to fill in the end. The chain couples TRBV19 to TRBJ2-7; 9 nucleotides match TRBD2. This CDR3 comprises 19 residues. The germline V gene has CDR1 LNHDA and CDR2 SQIVND (reference sequence). V dropped 3 bases and J dropped 2; count of bases not matched to a gene: 17. CDR3 in amino acids: CASSMSGVAGDTNPYEQYF. The CDR3 bases that were read are TGTGCCAGTAGTATGTCTGGCGTAGCGGGGGACACCAACCCCTACGAG.

This clone has ten or more counts. Read data end 3 residues before the CDR3 end; the end is taken from the germline J gene. The rearrangement joins TRBV4-2 to TRBJ2-5; 10 bases fit TRBD2. From germline, CDR1 is LGHNA and CDR2 YNFKEQ. The CDR3 is 15 residues long. V shed 4 bases, J shed 1 base, and the junction held 3 bases outside the gene matches. The CDR3 is CASSRERGGQETQYF. The CDR3 DNA, read in part, is TGTGCCAGCAGCCGAGAGCGGGGGGGCCAAGAGACC.

CDR3 amino acids: CASSYGTGDSLTARPGDQPQHF. The covered CDR3 bases are TGTGCCAGCAGTTATGGGACAGGAGATTCACTAACCGCCAGGCCCGGGGATCAGCCC. The rearrangement joins TRBV6-9 to TRBJ1-5, with 8 bases that match TRBD1. The read is 3 residues too short to cover the CDR3 end, so that end is filled in from the germline J gene. With V trimmed by 2 bases and J by 5 bases, 26 bases remained unmatched. This CDR3 comprises 22 residues. CDR1 is MNHGY and CDR2 is SVAAGI in the germline V gene.

This clone was counted many times. The CDR3 end is not reached by the read, which stops 3 residues before it; the germline J gene fills it in. The chain combines TRBV7-3 with TRBJ2-5; a possible D gene is TRBD1 (6 bases). The CDR3 contains 14 residues. The V gene lost 5 bases and the J gene lost 3 bases, with 13 bases spanning the gap. Germline V CDR1 and CDR2: SGHTA, FQGTGA. The DNA read from the CDR3 is TGTGCCAGCAGCGAACAGGGACAAAAAGAGACC. As protein: CASSEQGQKET. The whole CDR3 is CASSEQGQKETQYF.

The sample holds many counts of this clone. The sequence runs out 3 residues before the end of the CDR3; the remainder is reconstructed from the germline J gene. This chain joins TRBV18 and TRBJ1-1; 7 nucleotides agree with TRBD1. Germline assignment: CDR1 KGHSH and CDR2 LQKENI. The CDR3 is 14 amino acids. V shed 6 bases and J 3 bases; nucleotides not matched to a gene: 7. CDR3 in amino acids: CASSLGQVDTEAFF. CDR3 bases read: TGTGCCAGCTCTCTAGGACAGGTAGACACTGAA.

The CDR3 bases that were read are TGTGCCAGCAGTGAAAACAGGGGAGGGGAAAAA. Amino acids: CASSENRGGEK. The full CDR3 sequence reads CASSENRGGEKLFF. The chain has TRBV2 and TRBJ1-4; 7 positions match TRBD1. The CDR3 end lies 3 residues beyond the end of the read and is filled in from the germline J gene. The germline V gene has CDR1 SNHLY and CDR2 FYNNEI. V lost 2 bases, J lost 8 bases, and 5 bases stayed unmatched. The CDR3 is 14 amino acids.

This clone was observed at least ten times. Read sequence stops 3 residues before the CDR3 end, and the germline J gene provides the missing end. V and J are TRBV12-3 or TRBV12-4 and TRBJ1-1; the match to TRBD1 covers 7 bases. This CDR3 has 13 amino acids. V was clipped by 10 bases and J by 4 bases; unmatched bases: 9. The CDR3 here is CATEGQHTTEAFF. CDR3 bases read: TGTGCCACAGAGGGACAGCACACCACTGAA.

This clone was observed many times. The read terminates 3 residues before the CDR3 end, so the remaining end is supplied by the germline J gene. The V gene is TRBV29-1, the J gene TRBJ1-1; 7 positions match TRBD1. This CDR3 region has 12 residues. Germline lookup yields CDR1 SQVTM and CDR2 ANQGSEA. The covered CDR3 bases are TGCAGCGTTGAAGAAGGGGGCCCCGGA. The encoded protein is CSVEEGGPG. The whole CDR3 sequence reads CSVEEGGPGAFF. The variable domain in full, completed from reference TRBV29-1 and TRBJ1-1, reads SAVISQKPSRDICQRGTSLTIQCQVDSQVTMMFWYRQQPGQSLTLIATANQGSEATYESGFVIDKFPISRPNLTFSTLTVSNMSPEDSSIYLCSVEEGGPGAFFGQGTRLTVV.

The table lists this clone with many counts. Coverage ceases 3 residues before the CDR3 finishes, and the germline J gene fills in the end. The gene calls are TRBV7-9 and TRBJ2-2; unclear D gene. Germline CDR1 reads SEHNR; CDR2 reads FQNEAQ (reference sequence). The CDR3 runs to 10 residues. V dropped 8 bases and J dropped 6 bases, with 4 bases sitting between them. CDR3 loop: CASDSGELFF. CDR3 DNA (partial): TGTGCCAGCGACTCCGGGGAG.